The T cell receptor beta chain described here comes from a study of T cell responses to AZD1222 COVID-19 vaccine. Samples with a second dose at about 4 or about 12 weeks were pooled together. The CDR3 contains 16 residues. Looked up from germline, CDR1 is PRHDT and CDR2 is FYEKMQ (reference sequence). V gave up 5 bases and J gave up 5 bases; unmatched junction bases: 12. This clone was recorded once. Antigen: not known. Only in-frame clones appear in the TCRdb table, and some are missing; sequencing was by immunoSEQ multiplex PCR. The table shows 83,000 or so clones, with about 90% occurring only once. Overall study results and limits: Just a handful of AZD1222 recipients tested seropositive at baseline.

The sequenced sample was peripheral blood, obtained 28 days after the second AZD1222 dose. The receptor comes from an adult who received the AZD1222 COVID-19 vaccine. The chain recombines TRBV13 with TRBJ2-5; TRBD2 aligns across 9 bases. CDR3 nucleotides: TGTGCCAGCAGCACCCGACTAGCGGAGGGGTATGAGACCCAGTACTTC. It is translated as CASSTRLAEGYETQYF.